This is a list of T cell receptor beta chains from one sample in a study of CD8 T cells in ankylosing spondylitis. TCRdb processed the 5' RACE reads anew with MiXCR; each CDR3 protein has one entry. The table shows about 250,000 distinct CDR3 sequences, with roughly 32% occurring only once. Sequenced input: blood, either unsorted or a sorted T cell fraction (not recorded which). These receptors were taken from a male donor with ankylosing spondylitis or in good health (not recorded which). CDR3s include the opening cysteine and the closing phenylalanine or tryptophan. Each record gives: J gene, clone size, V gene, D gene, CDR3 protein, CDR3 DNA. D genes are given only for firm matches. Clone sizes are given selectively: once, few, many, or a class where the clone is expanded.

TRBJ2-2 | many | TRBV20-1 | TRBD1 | CSAGQGSDTGELFF | TGCAGTGCTGGACAGGGGTCGGACACCGGGGAGCTGTTTTTT
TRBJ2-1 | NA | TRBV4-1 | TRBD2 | CASSQEVRGGLSYNEQFF | TGCGCCAGCAGCCAAGAAGTTCGGGGAGGGCTATCCTACAATGAGCAGTTCTTC
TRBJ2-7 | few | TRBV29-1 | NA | CSVESGFCYEQYF | TGCAGCGTTGAGTCAGGTTTTTGCTACGAGCAGTACTTC
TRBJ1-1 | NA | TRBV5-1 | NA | CASSLLGHTNTEAFF | TGCGCCAGCAGCTTACTTGGACATACGAACACTGAAGCTTTCTTT
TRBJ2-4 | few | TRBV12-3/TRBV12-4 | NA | CASSGGRPDKNIQYF | TGTGCCAGCAGTGGGGGACGTCCTGACAAAAACATTCAGTACTTC
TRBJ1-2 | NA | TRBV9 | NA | CASSSEGVTTF | TGTGCCAGCAGCTCGGAGGGGGTGACCACCTTC
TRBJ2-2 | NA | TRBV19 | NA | CASHPGEVGELFF | TGTGCCAGCCACCCCGGGGAGGTCGGGGAGCTGTTTTTT
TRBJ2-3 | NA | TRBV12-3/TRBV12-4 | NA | CASSLLGSTGRMYF | TGTGCCAGCAGTTTATTGGGGTCTACCGGTCGTATGTATTTT
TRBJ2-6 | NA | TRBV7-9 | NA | CASGYGGSGANVLTF | TGTGCCAGCGGCTACGGGGGCTCTGGGGCCAACGTCCTGACTTTC
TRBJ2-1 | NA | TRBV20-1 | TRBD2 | CSARMRGTRYNEQFF | TGCAGTGCTAGGATGAGGGGGACTAGGTACAATGAGCAGTTCTTC
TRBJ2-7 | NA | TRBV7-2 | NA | CASSLGTYYEQYF | TGTGCCAGCAGCTTAGGGACTTACTACGAGCAGTACTTC
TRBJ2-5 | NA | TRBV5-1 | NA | CASSLFSLQETQYF | TGCGCCAGCAGCTTGTTCAGCCTGCAAGAGACCCAGTACTTC
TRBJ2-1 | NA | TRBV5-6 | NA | CASSALNEQFF | TGTGCCAGCAGCGCCCTCAATGAGCAGTTCTTC
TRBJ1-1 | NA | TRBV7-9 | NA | CASSPLDRRNTEAFF | TGTGCCAGCAGCCCCCTAGACAGAAGGAACACTGAAGCTTTCTTT
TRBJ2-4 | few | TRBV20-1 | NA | CSAPRQGLAKNIQYF | TGCAGTGCCCCTAGGCAGGGACTAGCCAAAAACATTCAGTACTTC
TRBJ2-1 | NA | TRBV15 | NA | CVSRVSYNEQFF | TGTGTGTCCCGGGTCTCCTACAATGAGCAGTTCTTC
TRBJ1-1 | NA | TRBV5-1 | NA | CASSLFSGFTEAFF | TGCGCCAGCAGCTTGTTTTCAGGGTTCACTGAAGCTTTCTTT
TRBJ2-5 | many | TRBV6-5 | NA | CASSSTRTGTSFGTQYF | TGTGCCAGCAGCTCTACCCGAACCGGGACATCATTTGGGACCCAGTACTTC
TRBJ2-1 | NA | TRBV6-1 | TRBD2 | CASLSLAGNEQFF | TGTGCCAGCCTCTCGCTAGCGGGCAATGAGCAGTTCTTC
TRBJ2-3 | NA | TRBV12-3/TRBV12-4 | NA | CASSLALGPDTQYF | TGTGCCAGCAGTTTAGCGCTCGGGCCAGATACGCAGTATTTT
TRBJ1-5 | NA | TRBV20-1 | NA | CSARPPGYRGQPQHF | TGCAGTGCTAGACCCCCAGGGTATAGGGGTCAGCCCCAGCATTTT
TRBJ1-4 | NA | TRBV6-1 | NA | CASSRENRRGEKLFF | TGTGCCAGCAGCCGAGAAAACAGGCGAGGTGAAAAACTGTTTTTT
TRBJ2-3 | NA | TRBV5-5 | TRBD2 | CASSFGLAGATDTQYF | TGTGCCAGCAGCTTCGGACTAGCGGGGGCCACAGATACGCAGTATTTT